The clone carrying this T cell receptor beta chain showed up just once. Antigen specificity is unknown. The data were obtained in a study of graft-versus-host responses after intestinal transplantation. About the research overall: Uniformly, recipients were administered anti-thymocyte globulin induction with subsequent tacrolimus and steroids for approximately 3 years.

Libraries were prepared by immunoSEQ multiplex PCR; TCRdb keeps only in-frame clonotypes and omits some of them. The data contain about 88,000 clones, 75% to 95% of them singletons. The CDR3 covers 15 residues. Unmatched junction bases numbered 11, after V lost 6 bases and J lost 7 bases. The germline gives CDR1 MDHEN, CDR2 SYDVKM. The TCR comes from a human donor who was the organ donor for an intestinal transplant. The rearrangement joins TRBV28 to TRBJ2-7, with TRBD1 matching 11 bases. Here the sequenced sample was unstimulated CD4+ T cells sorted from spleen or lymph node cells, taken before transplant. CDR3 nucleotides: TGTGCCAGCAGACCAACCGGGACAGGGGGAGGGGAGCAGTACTTC. Its translation is CASRPTGTGGGEQYF.